The 4 T cell receptor beta chains reported below all come from one sample, sequenced in a study of regulatory T cells in long-lasting Graves disease. The time point was: persistent/refractory GD, antithyroid drugs over 5 years with positive TRAb. The authors made the TCR library using RNA they extracted from PBMCs. Investigators prepared the TCR beta libraries by applying iRepertoire HTBI primers and Arm-PCR of CDR3 regions. TCRdb re-called the multiplex PCR reads through MiXCR, storing one row per CDR3 protein. Altogether more than 650,000 distinct CDR3 sequences are present, 25% to 35% being singletons, with the ten largest covering 40% to 55%. Sequenced material: peripheral blood mononuclear cells (PBMCs), taken when the disease was refractory, from a patient treated with antithyroid drugs. The receptors come from a female donor with Graves disease.

Remarks on this clonotype: A much larger clone differs by one base, so this may be a read error. The chain joins TRBV7-4 to TRBJ2-5; D is tentatively TRBD1 or TRBD2 (6 bases each). Germline CDR1 SGHVT, CDR2 SQSDAQ. This CDR3 is built from 13 residues. The CDR3 nucleotides are TGTGCCAGCACCCTAAGGGGGGCAGAGGCCCAGTACTTC. Protein product: CASTLRGAEAQYF. Using reference TRBV7-4 and TRBJ2-5 for the parts outside the CDR3, the full variable domain is GAGVSQSPRYKVAKRGRDVALRCDSISGHVTLYWYRQTLGQGSEVLTYSQSDAQRDKSGRPSGRFSAERPERSVSTLKIQRTEQGDSAVYLCASTLRGAEAQYFGPGTRLLVL.

The CDR3 DNA follows: TGTGCCAGTAGTAGCCGGGACAGGGGCTCGGGCAATCAGCCCCAGCATTTT. Protein: CASSSRDRGSGNQPQHF. This rearrangement joins TRBV19 to TRBJ1-5; 10 bases agree with TRBD1. In germline, CDR1 is LNHDA, CDR2 SQIVND (reference sequence). The CDR3 is made up of 17 amino acids. V trimming: 4 bases; J trimming: 2 bases; junction bases outside the gene matches: 8.

The J gene is TRBJ1-2, the V gene TRBV18; 8 bases map to TRBD1. With 6 bases clipped from V and 3 bases from J, the junction kept 3 bases outside the gene matches. The CDR3 loop spans 13 amino acids. CDR1 KGHSH and CDR2 LQKENI come from the germline V gene. The CDR3, as DNA: TGTGCCAGCTCCGCAGGGGGCGACTATGGCTACACCTTC. Translation: CASSAGGDYGYTF.

At least ten counts were recorded for this clonotype. The V and J genes are TRBV11-1 and TRBJ2-7; TRBD2 matches at 13 bases. V trimming: 5 bases; J trimming: 3 bases; junction bases outside the gene matches: 4. CDR1 is SGHAT, CDR2 FQDESV, per germline (reference sequence). The CDR3 has 15 amino acids. CDR3 nucleotide sequence: TGTGCCAGCAGCCAAAGACTAGCGGGAGGCTACGAGCAGTACTTC. It translates to CASSQRLAGGYEQYF.